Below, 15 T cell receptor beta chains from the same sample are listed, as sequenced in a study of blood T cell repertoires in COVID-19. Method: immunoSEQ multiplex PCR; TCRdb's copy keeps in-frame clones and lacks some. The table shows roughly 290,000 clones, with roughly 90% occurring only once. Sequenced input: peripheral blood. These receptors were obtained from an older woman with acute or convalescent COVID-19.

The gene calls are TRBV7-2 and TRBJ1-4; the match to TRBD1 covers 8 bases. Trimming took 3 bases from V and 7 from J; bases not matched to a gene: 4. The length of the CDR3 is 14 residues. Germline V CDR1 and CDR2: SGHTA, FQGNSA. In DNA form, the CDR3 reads TGTGCCAGCAGCTTGCAGGGGGCGAGTGAAAAACTGTTTTTT. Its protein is CASSLQGASEKLFF.

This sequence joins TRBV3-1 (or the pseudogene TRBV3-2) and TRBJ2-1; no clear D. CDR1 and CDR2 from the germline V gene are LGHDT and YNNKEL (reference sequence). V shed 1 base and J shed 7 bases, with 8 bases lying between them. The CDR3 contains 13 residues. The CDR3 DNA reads TGTGCCAGCAGCCAAGTTAGCCAGAATGAGCAGTTCTTC. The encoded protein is CASSQVSQNEQFF.

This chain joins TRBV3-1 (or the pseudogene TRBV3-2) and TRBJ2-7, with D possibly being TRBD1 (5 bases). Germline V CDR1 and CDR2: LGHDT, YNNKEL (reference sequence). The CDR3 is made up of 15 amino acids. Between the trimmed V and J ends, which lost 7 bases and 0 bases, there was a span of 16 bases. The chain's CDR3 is CASTQQHRNSYEQYF. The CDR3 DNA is TGTGCCAGCACTCAACAACACAGGAACTCCTACGAGCAGTACTTC.

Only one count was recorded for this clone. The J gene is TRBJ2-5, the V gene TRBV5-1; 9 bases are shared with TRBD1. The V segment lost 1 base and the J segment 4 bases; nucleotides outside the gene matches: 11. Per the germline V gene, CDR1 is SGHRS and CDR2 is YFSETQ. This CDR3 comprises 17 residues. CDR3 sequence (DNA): TGCGCCAGCAGCTTGCCACTCGTCGACAGGGGGGCAGAGACCCAGTACTTC. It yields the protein CASSLPLVDRGAETQYF.

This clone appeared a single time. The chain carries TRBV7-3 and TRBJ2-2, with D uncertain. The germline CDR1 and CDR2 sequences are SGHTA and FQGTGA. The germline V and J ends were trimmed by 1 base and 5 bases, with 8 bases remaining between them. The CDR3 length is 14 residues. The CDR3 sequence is CASSLRSRTGELFF. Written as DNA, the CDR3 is TGTGCCAGCAGCTTAAGGTCTAGGACCGGGGAGCTGTTTTTT.

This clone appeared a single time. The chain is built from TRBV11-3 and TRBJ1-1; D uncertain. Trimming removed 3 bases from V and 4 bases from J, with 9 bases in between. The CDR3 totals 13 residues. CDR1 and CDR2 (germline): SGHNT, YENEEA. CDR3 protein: CASSFEGATEAFF. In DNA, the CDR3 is TGTGCCAGCAGCTTCGAGGGAGCCACTGAAGCTTTCTTT.

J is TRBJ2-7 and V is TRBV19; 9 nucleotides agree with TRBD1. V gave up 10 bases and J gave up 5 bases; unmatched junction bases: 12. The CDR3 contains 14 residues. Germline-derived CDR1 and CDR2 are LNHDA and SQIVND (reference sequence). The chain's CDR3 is CATAPRTGVDEQYF. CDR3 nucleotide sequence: TGTGCCACCGCACCCCGGACAGGGGTGGACGAGCAGTACTTC. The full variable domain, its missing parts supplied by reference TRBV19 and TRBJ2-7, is DGGITQSPKYLFRKEGQNVTLSCEQNLNHDAMYWYRQDPGQGLRLIYYSQIVNDFQKGDIAEGYSVSREKKESFPLTVTSAQKNPTAFYLCATAPRTGVDEQYFGPGTRLTVT.

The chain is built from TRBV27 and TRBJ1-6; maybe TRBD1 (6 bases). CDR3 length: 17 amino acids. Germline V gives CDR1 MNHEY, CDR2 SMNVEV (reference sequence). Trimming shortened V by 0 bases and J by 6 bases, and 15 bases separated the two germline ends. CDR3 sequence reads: CASSLSPRGIGNSPLHF. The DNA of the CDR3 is TGTGCCAGCAGTTTATCCCCCAGGGGCATAGGTAATTCACCCCTCCACTTT.

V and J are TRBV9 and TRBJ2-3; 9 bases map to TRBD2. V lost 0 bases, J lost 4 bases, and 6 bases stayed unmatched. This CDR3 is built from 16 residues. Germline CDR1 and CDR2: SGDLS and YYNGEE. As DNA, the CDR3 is TGTGCCAGCAGCGTAGTAGCGGGGGTTAATGCAGATACGCAGTATTTT. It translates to CASSVVAGVNADTQYF.

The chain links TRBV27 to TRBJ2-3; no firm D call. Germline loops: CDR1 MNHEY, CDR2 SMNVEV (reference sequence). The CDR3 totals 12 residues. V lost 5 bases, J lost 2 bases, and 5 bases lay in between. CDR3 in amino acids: CASSTFTDTQYF. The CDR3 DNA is TGTGCCAGCAGTACTTTCACAGATACGCAGTATTTT.

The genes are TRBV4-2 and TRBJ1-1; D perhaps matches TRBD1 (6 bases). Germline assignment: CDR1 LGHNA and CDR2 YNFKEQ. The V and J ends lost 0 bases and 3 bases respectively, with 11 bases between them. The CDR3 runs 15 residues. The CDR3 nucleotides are TGTGCCAGCAGCCAAGAAGGGGCAGGGGACACTGAAGCTTTCTTT. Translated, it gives CASSQEGAGDTEAFF.

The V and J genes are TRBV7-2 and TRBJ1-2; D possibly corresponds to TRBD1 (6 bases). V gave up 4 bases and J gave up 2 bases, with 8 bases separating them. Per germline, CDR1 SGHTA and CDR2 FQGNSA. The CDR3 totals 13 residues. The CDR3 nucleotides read TGTGCCAGCAGCTATACAGGGAACTATGGCTACACCTTC. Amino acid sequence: CASSYTGNYGYTF.

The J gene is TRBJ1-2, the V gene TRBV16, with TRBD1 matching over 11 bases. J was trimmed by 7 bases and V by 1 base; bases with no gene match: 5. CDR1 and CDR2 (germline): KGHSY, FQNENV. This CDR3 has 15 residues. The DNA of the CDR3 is TGTGCCAGCAGCCAATTGGGACAGGGGGAGTCTGGCTACACCTTC. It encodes CASSQLGQGESGYTF. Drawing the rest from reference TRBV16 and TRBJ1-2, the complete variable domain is GEEVAQTPKHLVRGEGQKAKLYCAPIKGHSYVFWYQQVLKNEFKFLISFQNENVFDETGMPKERFSAKCLPNSPCSLEIQATKLEDSAVYFCASSQLGQGESGYTFGSGTRLTVV.

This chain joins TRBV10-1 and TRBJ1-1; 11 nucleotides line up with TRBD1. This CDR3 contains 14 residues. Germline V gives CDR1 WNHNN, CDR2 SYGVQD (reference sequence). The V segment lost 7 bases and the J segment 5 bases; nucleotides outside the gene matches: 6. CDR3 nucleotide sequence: TGCGCCAGCACTAGGGACAGGGGGGGAACTGAAGCTTTCTTT. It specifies CASTRDRGGTEAFF.

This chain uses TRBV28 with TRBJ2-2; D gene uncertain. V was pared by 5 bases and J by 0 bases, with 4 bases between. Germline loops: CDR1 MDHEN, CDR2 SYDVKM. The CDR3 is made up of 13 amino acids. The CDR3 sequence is CASSTTNTGELFF. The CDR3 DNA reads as TGTGCCAGCAGTACAACGAACACCGGGGAGCTGTTTTTT.